This T cell receptor beta chain was recovered during a study of blood T cell repertoires in COVID-19. TCRdb's copy holds only in-frame clones and misses some; the assay was immunoSEQ multiplex PCR. The sample lists about 22,000 clones, about 90% occurring once. CDR1 is MDHEN and CDR2 is SYDVKM in the germline V gene. This CDR3 has 13 amino acids. V was clipped by 6 bases and J by 4 bases, with 12 bases between them. The receptor's source is an older man with acute or convalescent COVID-19. The sample consisted of peripheral blood. The chain combines TRBV28 with TRBJ1-2, with D possibly matching TRBD1 (6 bases). CDR3 sequence (DNA): TGTGCCAGCAGCAACAGGGTGGGCTATGGCTACACCTTC. It codes for CASSNRVGYGYTF.